These T cell receptor beta chains were read from a single sample in a study of CD4+ T cells in melanoma. TCRdb's copy holds only in-frame clones and misses some; the assay was immunoSEQ multiplex PCR. Of about 9,900 clones listed, 55% to 75% were seen once; the top ten hold 24%. Sequencing was done on a sample of tumor tissue. The receptors were gathered from a human donor with melanoma. CDR3s include the opening cysteine and the closing phenylalanine or tryptophan. A D gene is named only where the DNA matches it firmly. Expanded clones are given a class, and other clones once, few, many or no size at all.

V gene	J gene	D gene	clone size	CDR3 protein	CDR3 DNA
TRBV9	TRBJ1-5	TRBD1	few	CASSVGQGDQPQHF	TGTGCCAGCAGCGTAGGACAGGGGGACCAGCCCCAGCATTTT
TRBV30	TRBJ2-7	NA	NA	CAWNSGGSYEQYF	TGTGCCTGGAATAGCGGAGGCTCCTACGAGCAGTACTTC
TRBV5-5	TRBJ1-2	TRBD1	once	CASSLEGTGGNYGYTF	TGTGCCAGCAGCTTGGAGGGGACAGGGGGCAACTATGGCTACACCTTC
TRBV14	TRBJ2-5	NA	NA	CASSHIPGGAETQYF	TGTGCCAGCAGCCATATTCCCGGCGGGGCCGAGACCCAGTACTTC
TRBV6-5	TRBJ1-5	TRBD1	once	CASSYEAGGSQPQHF	TGTGCCAGCAGTTACGAGGCAGGGGGCAGTCAGCCCCAGCATTTT
TRBV5-1	TRBJ1-1	TRBD1	NA	CASSKGQARMMNTEAFF	TGCGCCAGCAGCAAAGGACAGGCCAGGATGATGAACACTGAAGCTTTCTTT
TRBV23-1	TRBJ1-4	TRBD1	NA	CASSQFGTGADNEKLFF	TGCGCCAGCAGTCAATTCGGGACAGGGGCCGATAATGAAAAACTGTTTTTT
TRBV11-2	TRBJ2-1	NA	once	CASSFAVARGGEQFF	TGTGCCAGCAGCTTTGCTGTAGCGCGGGGCGGCGAGCAGTTCTTC
TRBV6-1	TRBJ2-3	TRBD1	NA	CASRLQGSTDTQYF	TGTGCCAGCAGACTACAGGGGTCGACAGATACGCAGTATTTT
TRBV11-2	TRBJ2-7	NA	NA	CASSLGVGTGYEQYF	TGTGCCAGCAGCTTAGGTGTTGGGACGGGTTACGAGCAGTACTTC
TRBV15	TRBJ2-4	NA	NA	CATSREMGSGTLQYF	TGTGCCACCAGCAGAGAAATGGGCTCAGGGACCCTTCAGTACTTC
TRBV6-9	TRBJ2-5	TRBD1	once	CASSYGTGGETQYF	TGTGCCAGCAGTTATGGGACAGGGGGCGAGACCCAGTACTTC
TRBV11-1	TRBJ2-2	NA	few	CASSPDKNTGELFF	TGTGCCAGCAGCCCGGACAAAAACACCGGGGAGCTGTTTTTT
TRBV5-1	TRBJ1-1	TRBD1	large	CASSPRRDSLNTEAFF	TGCGCCAGCAGCCCCCGACGGGACAGCTTGAACACTGAAGCTTTCTTT
TRBV27	TRBJ2-7	NA	NA	CASSGGPGSTYEQYF	TGTGCCAGCAGCGGAGGCCCAGGGAGTACCTACGAGCAGTACTTC
TRBV6-6	TRBJ2-1	NA	NA	CASSYFPEGLNNEQFF	TGTGCCAGCAGTTACTTTCCGGAGGGGTTGAACAATGAGCAGTTCTTC
TRBV2	TRBJ1-2	NA	few	CASTAGAGYGYTF	TGTGCCAGCACGGCGGGGGCGGGCTATGGCTACACCTTC
TRBV21-1	TRBJ1-5	NA	NA	CASRNGPHRIYSNQPQHF	TGTGCCAGCAGAAACGGGCCACATAGGATCTATAGCAATCAGCCCCAGCATTTT
TRBV29-1	TRBJ2-7	NA	NA	CSVVVGEQYF	TGCAGCGTTGTGGTCGGCGAGCAGTACTTC
TRBV7-9	TRBJ2-1	NA	few	CASSLYDNEQFF	TGTGCCAGCAGCTTATATGACAATGAGCAGTTCTTC
TRBV19	TRBJ2-6	TRBD1	NA	CASSSTGYGANVLTF	TGTGCCAGTAGTTCGACAGGGTACGGGGCCAACGTTCTGACTTTC
TRBV19	TRBJ2-1	TRBD2	NA	CASSIRSGGAAYNEQFF	TGTGCCAGTAGTATCCGGAGCGGGGGGGCCGCCTACAATGAGCAGTTCTTC
TRBV7-8	TRBJ2-7	NA	NA	CASSLGPNYEQYF	TGTGCCAGCAGCTTAGGGCCTAACTACGAGCAGTACTTC
TRBV11-2	TRBJ1-1	TRBD1	NA	CASGAGTGNTEAFF	TGTGCCAGCGGCGCCGGGACAGGGAACACTGAAGCTTTCTTT
TRBV27	TRBJ2-2	NA	once	CASSLSLARTGELFF	TGTGCCAGCAGTTTATCACTAGCACGGACCGGGGAGCTGTTTTTT
TRBV10-3	TRBJ2-3	NA	NA	CAIGTGRSDTQYF	TGTGCCATCGGTACAGGAAGGTCGGATACGCAGTATTTT
TRBV6-6	TRBJ1-6	TRBD1	NA	CASSYDGTGDSPLHF	TGTGCCAGCAGTTACGACGGGACAGGGGACTCACCCCTCCACTTT
TRBV9	TRBJ2-5	TRBD2	NA	CASNRGSGGLETQYF	TGTGCCAGCAACCGAGGTAGCGGGGGCTTAGAGACCCAGTACTTC
TRBV18	TRBJ2-7	NA	NA	CASSRGGAAYEQYF	TGTGCCAGCTCCCGAGGGGGGGCGGCCTACGAGCAGTACTTC
TRBV5-6	TRBJ1-2	TRBD1	few	CASSLNRGMGGYTF	TGTGCCAGCAGCTTGAACAGGGGAATGGGTGGCTACACCTTC
TRBV11-1	TRBJ1-1	NA	NA	CASSLVAWATEAFF	TGTGCCAGCAGCTTAGTTGCGTGGGCCACTGAAGCTTTCTTT
TRBV4-1	TRBJ1-2	NA	NA	CASSQATDVYGYTF	TGCGCCAGCAGCCAAGCCACAGACGTCTATGGCTACACCTTC
TRBV6-5	TRBJ1-6	NA	NA	CASSYMRKAYNSPLHF	TGTGCCAGCAGTTACATGAGAAAAGCCTATAATTCACCCCTCCACTTT
TRBV6-5	TRBJ1-1	NA	NA	CASSLLTGNTEAFF	TGTGCCAGCAGTTTGCTTACAGGGAACACTGAAGCTTTCTTT
TRBV6-5	TRBJ2-2	NA	NA	CASSYEGLAGELFF	TGTGCCAGCAGTTACGAGGGTTTGGCCGGGGAGCTGTTTTTT
TRBV5-6	TRBJ2-7	NA	NA	CASSLFPGDRYEQYF	TGTGCCAGCAGCTTATTCCCAGGGGATCGCTACGAGCAGTACTTC
TRBV18	TRBJ2-3	NA	NA	CASSQNSPSTDTQYF	TGTGCCAGCTCCCAGAACTCGCCTAGCACAGATACGCAGTATTTT
TRBV9	TRBJ2-3	TRBD2	NA	CASSVVGGGGGTDTQYF	TGTGCCAGCAGCGTAGTCGGCGGCGGGGGTGGCACAGATACGCAGTATTTT
TRBV4-1	TRBJ1-3	NA	NA	CASSQDPRNTIYF	TGCGCCAGCAGCCAAGATCCCAGAAACACCATATATTTT